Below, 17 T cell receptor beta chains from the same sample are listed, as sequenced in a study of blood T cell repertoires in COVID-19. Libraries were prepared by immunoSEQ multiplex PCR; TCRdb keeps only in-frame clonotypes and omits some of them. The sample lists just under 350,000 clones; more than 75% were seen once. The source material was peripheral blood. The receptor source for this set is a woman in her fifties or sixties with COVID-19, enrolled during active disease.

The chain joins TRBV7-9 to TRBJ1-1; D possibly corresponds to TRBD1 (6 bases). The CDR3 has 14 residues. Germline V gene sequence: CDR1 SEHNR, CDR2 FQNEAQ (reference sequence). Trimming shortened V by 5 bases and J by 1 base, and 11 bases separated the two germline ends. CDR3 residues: CASSTRTANTEAFF. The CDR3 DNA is TGTGCCAGCAGCACTCGGACAGCGAACACTGAAGCTTTCTTT.

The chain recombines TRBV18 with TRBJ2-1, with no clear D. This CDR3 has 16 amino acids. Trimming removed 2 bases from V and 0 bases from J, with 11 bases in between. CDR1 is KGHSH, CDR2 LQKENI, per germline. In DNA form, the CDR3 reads TGTGCCAGCTCACCATTCCGGGTCGACTCCTACAATGAGCAGTTCTTC. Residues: CASSPFRVDSYNEQFF.

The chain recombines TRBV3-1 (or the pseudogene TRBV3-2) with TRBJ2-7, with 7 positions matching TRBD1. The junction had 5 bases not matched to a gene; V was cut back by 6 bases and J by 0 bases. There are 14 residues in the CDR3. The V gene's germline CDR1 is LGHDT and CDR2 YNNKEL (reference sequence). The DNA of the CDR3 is TGTGCCAGCAGGTCGACAGGGAGCTCCTACGAGCAGTACTTC. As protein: CASRSTGSSYEQYF.

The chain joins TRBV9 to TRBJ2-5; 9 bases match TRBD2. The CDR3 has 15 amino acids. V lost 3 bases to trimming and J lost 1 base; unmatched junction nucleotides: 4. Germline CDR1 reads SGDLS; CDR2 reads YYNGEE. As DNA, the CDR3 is TGTGCCAGCAGCGAGGGACTAGCCTCCCAAGAGACCCAGTACTTC. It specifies CASSEGLASQETQYF.

This chain's CDR3 is CASSLGRDRGRGRYTEAFF. Written as DNA, the CDR3 is TGTGCCAGCAGCTTAGGCAGGGACAGGGGGCGGGGACGCTACACTGAAGCTTTCTTT. The chain has TRBV7-2 and TRBJ1-1; 12 bases agree with TRBD1. The J segment lost 3 bases and the V segment lost 1 base, leaving 12 bases of the junction unmatched. The CDR3 runs 19 residues. Germline V gives CDR1 SGHTA, CDR2 FQGNSA.

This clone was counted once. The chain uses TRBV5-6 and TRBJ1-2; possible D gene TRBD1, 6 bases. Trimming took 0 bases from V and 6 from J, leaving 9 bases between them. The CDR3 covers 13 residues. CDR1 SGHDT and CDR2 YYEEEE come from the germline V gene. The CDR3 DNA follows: TGTGCCAGCAGCTTGGTAACAGGGAATGGCTACACCTTC. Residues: CASSLVTGNGYTF.

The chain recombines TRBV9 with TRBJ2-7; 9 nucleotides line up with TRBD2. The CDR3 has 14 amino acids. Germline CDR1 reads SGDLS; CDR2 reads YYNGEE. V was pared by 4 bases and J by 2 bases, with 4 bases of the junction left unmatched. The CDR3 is CASSLAGEAYEQYF. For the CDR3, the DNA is TGTGCCAGCAGCTTAGCGGGAGAAGCCTACGAGCAGTACTTC.

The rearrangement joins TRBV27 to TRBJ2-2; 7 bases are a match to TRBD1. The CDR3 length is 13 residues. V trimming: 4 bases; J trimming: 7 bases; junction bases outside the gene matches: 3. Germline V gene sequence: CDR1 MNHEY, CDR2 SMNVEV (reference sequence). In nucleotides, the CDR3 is TGTGCCAGCAGTTCGCAGGGGGTCGGGGAGCTGTTTTTT. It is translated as CASSSQGVGELFF.

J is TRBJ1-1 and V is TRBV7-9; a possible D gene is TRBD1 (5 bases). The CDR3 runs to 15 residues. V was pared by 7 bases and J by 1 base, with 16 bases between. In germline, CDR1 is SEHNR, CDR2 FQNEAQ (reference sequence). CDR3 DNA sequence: TGTGCCAGCACCGGACCCAGGGTGGGGAACACTGAAGCTTTCTTT. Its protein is CASTGPRVGNTEAFF. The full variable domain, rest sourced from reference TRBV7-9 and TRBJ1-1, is DTGVSQNPRHKITKRGQNVTFRCDPISEHNRLYWYRQTLGQGPEFLTYFQNEAQLEKSRLLSDRFSAERPKGSFSTLEIQRTEQGDSAMYLCASTGPRVGNTEAFFGQGTRLTVV.

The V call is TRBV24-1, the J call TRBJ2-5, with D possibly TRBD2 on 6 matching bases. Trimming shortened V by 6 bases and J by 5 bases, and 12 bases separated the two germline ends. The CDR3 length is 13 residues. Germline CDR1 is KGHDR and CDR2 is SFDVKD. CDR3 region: CATSLEGLETQYF. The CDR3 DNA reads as TGTGCCACCAGTTTGGAGGGGTTGGAGACCCAGTACTTC.

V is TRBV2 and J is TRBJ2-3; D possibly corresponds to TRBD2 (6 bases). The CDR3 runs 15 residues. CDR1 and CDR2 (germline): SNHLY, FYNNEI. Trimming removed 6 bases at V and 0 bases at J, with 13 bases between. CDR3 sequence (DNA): TGTGCCAGCAGCTCCAGCGGGTTTAGCACAGATACGCAGTATTTT. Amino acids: CASSSSGFSTDTQYF.

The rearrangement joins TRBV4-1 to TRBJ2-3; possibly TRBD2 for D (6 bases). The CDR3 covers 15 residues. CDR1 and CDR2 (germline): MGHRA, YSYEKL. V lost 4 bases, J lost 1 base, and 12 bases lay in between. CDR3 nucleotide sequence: TGCGCCAGCAGCCCTCCGGGAGCTCGCACAGATACGCAGTATTTT. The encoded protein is CASSPPGARTDTQYF.

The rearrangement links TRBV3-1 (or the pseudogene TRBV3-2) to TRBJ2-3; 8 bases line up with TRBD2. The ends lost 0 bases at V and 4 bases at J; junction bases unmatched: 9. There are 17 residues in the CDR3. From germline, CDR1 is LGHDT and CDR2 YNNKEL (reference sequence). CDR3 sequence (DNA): TGTGCCAGCAGCCAAGATTGGAGCGGGAGCGGGTCAGATACGCAGTATTTT. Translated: CASSQDWSGSGSDTQYF.

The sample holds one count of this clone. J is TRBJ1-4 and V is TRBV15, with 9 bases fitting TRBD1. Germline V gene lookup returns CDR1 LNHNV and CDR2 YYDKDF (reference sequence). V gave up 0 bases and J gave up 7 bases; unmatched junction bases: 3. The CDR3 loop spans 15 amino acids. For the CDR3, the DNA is TGTGCCACCAGCAGAGACCTGACAGGGGGTGAAAAACTGTTTTTT. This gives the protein CATSRDLTGGEKLFF.

CDR3 loop: CASSPRGLAGNNEQFF. The CDR3 coding sequence is TGTGCCAGCAGCCCAAGGGGGCTAGCGGGAAACAATGAGCAGTTCTTC. The chain is built from TRBV3-1 (or the pseudogene TRBV3-2) and TRBJ2-1, with TRBD2 matching over 9 bases. Germline V gene sequence: CDR1 LGHDT, CDR2 YNNKEL (reference sequence). Trimming cost V 4 bases and J 5 bases; bases outside gene matches: 9. This CDR3 is 16 amino acids long.

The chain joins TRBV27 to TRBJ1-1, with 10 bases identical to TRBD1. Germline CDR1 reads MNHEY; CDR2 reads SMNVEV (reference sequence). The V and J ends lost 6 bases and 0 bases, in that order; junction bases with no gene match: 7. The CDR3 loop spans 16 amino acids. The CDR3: CASRPRDRGLNTEAFF. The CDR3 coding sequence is TGTGCCAGCAGGCCTAGGGACAGGGGTTTGAACACTGAAGCTTTCTTT.

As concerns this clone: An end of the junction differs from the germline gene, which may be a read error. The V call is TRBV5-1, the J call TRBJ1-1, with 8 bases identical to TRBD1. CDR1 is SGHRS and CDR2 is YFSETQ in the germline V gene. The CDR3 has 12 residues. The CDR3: CASSLVRRTGGF. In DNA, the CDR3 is TGCGCCAGCAGCTTGGTACGAAGAACAGGGGGTTTT.